This T cell receptor (beta chain) originates from a study of CD8 T cells in ankylosing spondylitis. Findings of the study overall: Disease-linked clones reportedly showed significant enrichment in matched ankylosing spondylitis synovial fluid. Ankylosing spondylitis blood seemed to carry a telltale TCR beta motif made of several highly homologous variants. Disease-linked clones bore a CD8+ phenotype, appearing relatively rarely in peripheral blood.

Per the germline V gene, CDR1 is SGHRS and CDR2 is YFSETQ. The CDR3 is 15 amino acids. The V and J ends lost 0 bases and 5 bases respectively, with 11 bases between them. This clonotype was counted many times. Its antigen is currently unknown. Preparation of TCR beta libraries was done by quantitative 5'-RACE with molecular barcodes. TCRdb re-called the 5' RACE reads through MiXCR, storing one row per CDR3 protein. The table lists 250,000 to 400,000 distinct CDR3 sequences, approximately 10% of them singletons. The sequencing input was blood, either unsorted or a sorted T cell fraction (not recorded which). This clonotype was obtained from a female donor with ankylosing spondylitis or in good health (not recorded which). The chain is built from TRBV5-1 and TRBJ2-2; possible D gene TRBD2, 5 bases. The CDR3 bases are TGCGCCAGCAGCTTGGAGAGGGTAGGAACCGGGGAGCTGTTTTTT. This encodes CASSLERVGTGELFF.